This T cell receptor (beta chain) derives from a study of cytomegalovirus exposure and HLA in healthy donors. Study results and limitations: Using the classifier, cytomegalovirus status was reportedly diagnosed with high specificity and sensitivity.

The repertoire was sequenced with immunoSEQ multiplex PCR; TCRdb's copy has only in-frame clones and lacks some. The sample has around 90,000 clones; less than 90% are singletons. Turning to this clone: The target antigen is unknown.

CDR1 is LNHDA and CDR2 is SQIVND in the germline V gene (reference sequence). The CDR3 loop spans 16 amino acids. The trim removed 5 bases at V and 8 bases at J, leaving 17 bases unmatched. The chain couples TRBV19 to TRBJ1-2, with 7 bases fitting TRBD1. This TCR was recovered from a woman in her late teens or twenties in good health and CMV-seropositive. The source material was PBMCs. CDR3 nucleotides: TGTGCCAGTAGTGGAAATCCGGGACAGCCGGGTCTGGGCTACACCTTC. Encoded protein: CASSGNPGQPGLGYTF. The variable domain in full, with the rest retrieved from reference TRBV19 and TRBJ1-2, is DGGITQSPKYLFRKEGQNVTLSCEQNLNHDAMYWYRQDPGQGLRLIYYSQIVNDFQKGDIAEGYSVSREKKESFPLTVTSAQKNPTAFYLCASSGNPGQPGLGYTFGSGTRLTVV.